This entry concerns a single T cell receptor (beta chain). The sample belongs to a study of OX40 agonist ivuxolimab in advanced cancers. Some clones are missing from TCRdb's copy, which holds only in-frame ones; the method was immunoSEQ multiplex PCR. This table holds 75,000 to 100,000 clones, 80% to 90% found once. V lost 0 bases, J lost 11 bases, and 13 bases lay in between. The germline V gene has CDR1 SGDLS and CDR2 YYNGEE. This CDR3 comprises 13 residues. The clonotype was recovered from an adult with an advanced solid tumor such as melanoma, head and neck, liver or kidney cancer. The specimen was CD4+ or CD8+ T cells sorted from blood, collected in a trial of the OX40 agonist ivuxolimab. The V and J genes are TRBV9 and TRBJ2-3, with D perhaps being TRBD1 or TRBD2 (5 bases each). CDR3 sequence reads: CASSVAPGPLQYF. The CDR3 bases are TGTGCCAGCAGCGTAGCCCCGGGGCCCTTGCAGTATTTT.